This T cell receptor beta chain was recovered during a study of T cells in Graves' hyperthyroidism and ophthalmopathy. TCR beta CDR3 regions were amplified from RNA transcripts. Using the HTBI primer set, a first-round RT-PCR was run on the TCR CDR3. TCRdb re-derived calls from the multiplex PCR reads in MiXCR, one entry per CDR3 protein. The data hold under 400,000 distinct CDR3 sequences, with 15% to 18% observed a single time. V was shortened by 0 bases and J by 4 bases, with 13 bases between the two germline ends. Germline assignment: CDR1 SGHDN and CDR2 FVKESK. This CDR3 has 16 residues. Sequences were obtained from blood. This TCR came from a woman under 30 with Graves' hyperthyroidism that later progressed to Graves' ophthalmopathy. V is TRBV14 and J is TRBJ2-1; TRBD2 might be the D (5 bases). In DNA form, the CDR3 reads TGTGCCAGCAGCCAAGACGGTTCGGGGTTTTACAATGAGCAGTTCTTC. Translating gives CASSQDGSGFYNEQFF.